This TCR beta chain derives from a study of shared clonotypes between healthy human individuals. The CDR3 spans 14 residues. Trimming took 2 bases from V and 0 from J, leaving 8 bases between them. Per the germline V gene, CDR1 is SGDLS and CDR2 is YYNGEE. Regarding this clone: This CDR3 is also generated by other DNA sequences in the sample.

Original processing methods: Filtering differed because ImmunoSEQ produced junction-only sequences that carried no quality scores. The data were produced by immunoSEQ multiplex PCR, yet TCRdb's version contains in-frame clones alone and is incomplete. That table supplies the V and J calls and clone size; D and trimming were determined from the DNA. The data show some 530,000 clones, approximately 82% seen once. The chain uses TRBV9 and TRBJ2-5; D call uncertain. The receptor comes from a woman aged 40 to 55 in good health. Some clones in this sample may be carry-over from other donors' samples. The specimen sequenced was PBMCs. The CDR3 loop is CASSVRGDQETQYF. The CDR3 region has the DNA TGTGCCAGCAGCGTCCGAGGAGACCAAGAGACCCAGTACTTC.